This section outlines one TCR beta chain sequence together with its context. Germline and junction disagree at one end, which may indicate a read error. This entry belongs to a study of blood T cell repertoires in COVID-19. Profiled with immunoSEQ multiplex PCR; TCRdb holds only in-frame clones, not every one. The sample yields around 190,000 clones, about 77% seen once. The TCR originated in a woman in her forties or fifties with acute COVID-19. Source material: PBMCs or T cells enriched from blood (not recorded which).

The CDR3 DNA sequence: TGTGCTAGCAGCTTAGCGAGGAGGCATAGGAGCAATCAGCCCCAGCATTTT. Residues: CASSLARRHRSNQPQHF. The chain combines TRBV7-7 with TRBJ1-5; D remains unclear. Germline loops: CDR1 SSHAT, CDR2 FNYEAQ (reference sequence). The CDR3 totals 17 residues. Variable domain in full (rest from reference TRBV7-7 and TRBJ1-5): GAGVSQSPRYKVTKRGQDVTLRCDPISSHATLYWYQQALGQGPEFLTYFNYEAQPDKSGLPSDRFSAERPEGSISTLTIQRTEQRDSAMYRCASSLARRHRSNQPQHFGDGTRLSIL.